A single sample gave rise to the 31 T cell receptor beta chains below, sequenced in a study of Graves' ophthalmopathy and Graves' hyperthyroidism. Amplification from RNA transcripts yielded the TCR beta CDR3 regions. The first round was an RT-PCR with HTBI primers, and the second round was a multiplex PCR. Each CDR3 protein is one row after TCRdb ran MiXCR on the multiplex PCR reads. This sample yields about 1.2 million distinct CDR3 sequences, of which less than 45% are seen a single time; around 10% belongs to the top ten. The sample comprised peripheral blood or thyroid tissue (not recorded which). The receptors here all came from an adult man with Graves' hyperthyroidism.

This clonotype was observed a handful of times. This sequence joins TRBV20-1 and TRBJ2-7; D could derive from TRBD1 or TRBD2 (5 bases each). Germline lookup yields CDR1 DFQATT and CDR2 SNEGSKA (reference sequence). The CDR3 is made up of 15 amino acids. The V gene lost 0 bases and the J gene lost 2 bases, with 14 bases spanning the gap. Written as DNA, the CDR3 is TGCAGTGCTAGAGAGCACACCTGGGGGACCTACGAGCAGTACTTC. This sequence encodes CSAREHTWGTYEQYF.

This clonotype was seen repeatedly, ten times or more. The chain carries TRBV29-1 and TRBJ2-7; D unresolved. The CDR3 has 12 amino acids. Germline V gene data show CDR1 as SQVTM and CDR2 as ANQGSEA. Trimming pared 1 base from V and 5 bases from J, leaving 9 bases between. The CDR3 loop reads CSVEGWANEQYF. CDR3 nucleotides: TGCAGCGTTGAAGGTTGGGCGAACGAGCAGTACTTC.

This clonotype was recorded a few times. The CDR3 is CASSSQGRGTDTQYF. CDR3 DNA sequence: TGTGCCAGCAGCTCACAGGGAAGAGGGACAGATACGCAGTATTTT. The V gene is TRBV7-9, the J gene TRBJ2-3; weak D call: TRBD1 (6 bases). Trimming stripped 4 bases from V and 3 bases from J, with 14 bases between. The CDR3 covers 15 residues. Germline assignment: CDR1 SEHNR and CDR2 FQNEAQ (reference sequence).

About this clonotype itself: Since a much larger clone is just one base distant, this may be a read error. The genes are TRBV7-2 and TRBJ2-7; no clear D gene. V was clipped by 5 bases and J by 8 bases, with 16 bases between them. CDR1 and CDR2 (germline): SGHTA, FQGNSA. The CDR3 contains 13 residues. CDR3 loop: CASSPLVGYKQYF. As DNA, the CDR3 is TGTGCCAGCAGCCCCCTAGTCGGATACAAGCAGTACTTC.

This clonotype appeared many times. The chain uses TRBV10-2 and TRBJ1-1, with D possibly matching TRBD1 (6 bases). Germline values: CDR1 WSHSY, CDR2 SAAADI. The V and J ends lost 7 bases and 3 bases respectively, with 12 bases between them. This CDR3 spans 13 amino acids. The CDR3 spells CASMGGAYTEAFF. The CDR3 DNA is TGCGCCAGCATGGGGGGGGCGTACACTGAAGCTTTCTTT.

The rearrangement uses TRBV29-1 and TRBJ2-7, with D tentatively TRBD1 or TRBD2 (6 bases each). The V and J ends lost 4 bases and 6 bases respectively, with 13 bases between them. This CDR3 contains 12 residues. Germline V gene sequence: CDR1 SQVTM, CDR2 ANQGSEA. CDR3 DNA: TGCAGCGTTGTCGGGGGCGGTGCCGAGCAGTACTTC. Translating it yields CSVVGGGAEQYF.

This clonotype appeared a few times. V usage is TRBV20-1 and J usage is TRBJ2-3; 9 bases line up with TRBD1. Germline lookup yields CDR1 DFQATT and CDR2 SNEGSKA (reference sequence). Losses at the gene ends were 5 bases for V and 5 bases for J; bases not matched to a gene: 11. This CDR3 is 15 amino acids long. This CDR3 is CSALTGTGFRDTQYF. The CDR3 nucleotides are TGCAGTGCTCTCACCGGGACAGGGTTTCGAGATACGCAGTATTTT.

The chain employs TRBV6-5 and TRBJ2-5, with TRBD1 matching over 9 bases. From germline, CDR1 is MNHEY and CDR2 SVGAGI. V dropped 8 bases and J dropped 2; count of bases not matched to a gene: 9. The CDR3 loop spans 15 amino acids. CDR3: CASGTGPGFQETQYF. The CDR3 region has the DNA TGTGCCAGCGGGACAGGGCCTGGGTTTCAAGAGACCCAGTACTTC.

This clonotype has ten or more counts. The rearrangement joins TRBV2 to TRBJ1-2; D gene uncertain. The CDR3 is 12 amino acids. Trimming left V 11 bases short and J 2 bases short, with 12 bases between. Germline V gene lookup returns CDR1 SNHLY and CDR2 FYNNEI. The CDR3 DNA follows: TGTGCCTCTGCGGATTTAAACTATGGCTACACCTTC. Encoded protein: CASADLNYGYTF.

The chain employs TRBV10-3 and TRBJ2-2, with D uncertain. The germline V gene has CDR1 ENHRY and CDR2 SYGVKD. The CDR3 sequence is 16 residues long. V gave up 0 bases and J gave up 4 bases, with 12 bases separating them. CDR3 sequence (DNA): TGTGCCATCAGTGAGTCTTTCCTAAAGCGCACCGGGGAGCTGTTTTTT. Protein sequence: CAISESFLKRTGELFF.

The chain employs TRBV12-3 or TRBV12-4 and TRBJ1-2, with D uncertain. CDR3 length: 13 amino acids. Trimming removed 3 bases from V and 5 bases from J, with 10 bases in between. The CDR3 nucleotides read TGTGCCAGCAGTTTTACTGTTTCATATGGCTACACCTTC. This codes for CASSFTVSYGYTF.

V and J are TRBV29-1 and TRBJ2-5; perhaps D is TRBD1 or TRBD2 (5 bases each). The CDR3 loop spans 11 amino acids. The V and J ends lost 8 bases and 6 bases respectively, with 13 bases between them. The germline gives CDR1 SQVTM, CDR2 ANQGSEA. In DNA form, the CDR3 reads TGCAGCCCCCGGGACCCGCAGACCCAGTACTTC. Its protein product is CSPRDPQTQYF. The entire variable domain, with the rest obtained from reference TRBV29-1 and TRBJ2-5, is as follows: SAVISQKPSRDICQRGTSLTIQCQVDSQVTMMFWYRQQPGQSLTLIATANQGSEATYESGFVIDKFPISRPNLTFSTLTVSNMSPEDSSIYLCSPRDPQTQYFGPGTRLLVL.

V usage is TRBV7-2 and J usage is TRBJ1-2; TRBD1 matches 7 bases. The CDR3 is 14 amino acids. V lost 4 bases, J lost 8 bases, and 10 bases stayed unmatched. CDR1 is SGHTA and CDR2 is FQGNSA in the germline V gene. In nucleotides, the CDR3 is TGTGCCAGCAGCTCGACACCGGGACAGACGGGCTACACCTTC. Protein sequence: CASSSTPGQTGYTF.

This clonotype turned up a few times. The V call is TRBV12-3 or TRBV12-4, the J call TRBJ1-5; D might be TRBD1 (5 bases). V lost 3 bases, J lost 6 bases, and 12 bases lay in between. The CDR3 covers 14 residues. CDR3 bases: TGTGCCAGCAGTTTTTGGGCGGGGGGTCAGCCCCAGCATTTT. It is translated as CASSFWAGGQPQHF.

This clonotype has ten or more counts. The CDR3 DNA reads as TGTGCCAGCAGCGTGGCACCGGGGACAGGGAACACTGAAGCTTTCTTT. Its protein is CASSVAPGTGNTEAFF. This chain joins TRBV9 and TRBJ1-1; 8 positions agree with TRBD1. The CDR3 length is 16 residues. V was pared by 2 bases and J by 1 base, with 7 bases of the junction left unmatched. CDR1 and CDR2 from the germline V gene are SGDLS and YYNGEE. The whole variable domain, filled in from reference TRBV9 and TRBJ1-1, reads DSGVTQTPKHLITATGQRVTLRCSPRSGDLSVYWYQQSLDQGLQFLIQYYNGEERAKGNILERFSAQQFPDLHSELNLSSLELGDSALYFCASSVAPGTGNTEAFFGQGTRLTVV.

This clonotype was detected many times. The CDR3 protein is CASSLGTGQIYEQYF. The CDR3 nucleotides read TGTGCCAGCAGCTTAGGGACAGGGCAAATCTACGAGCAGTACTTC. The chain recombines TRBV7-8 with TRBJ2-7; 8 nucleotides line up with TRBD1. The CDR3 covers 15 residues. V trimming: 1 base; J trimming: 3 bases; junction bases outside the gene matches: 5. Germline V gene data show CDR1 as SGHVS and CDR2 as FQNEAQ.

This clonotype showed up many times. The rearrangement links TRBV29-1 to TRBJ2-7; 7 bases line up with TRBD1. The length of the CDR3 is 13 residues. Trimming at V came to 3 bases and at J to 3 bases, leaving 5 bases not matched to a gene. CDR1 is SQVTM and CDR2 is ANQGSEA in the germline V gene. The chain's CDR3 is CSVESAGGYEQYF. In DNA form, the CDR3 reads TGCAGCGTTGAGTCGGCAGGGGGCTACGAGCAGTACTTC.

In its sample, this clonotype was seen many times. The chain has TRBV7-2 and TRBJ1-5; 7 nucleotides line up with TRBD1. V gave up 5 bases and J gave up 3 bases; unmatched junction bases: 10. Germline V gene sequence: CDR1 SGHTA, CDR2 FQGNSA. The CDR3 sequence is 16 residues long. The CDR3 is CASSRTGRGFNQPQHF. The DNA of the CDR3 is TGTGCCAGCAGCCGGACCGGCAGGGGGTTCAATCAGCCCCAGCATTTT.

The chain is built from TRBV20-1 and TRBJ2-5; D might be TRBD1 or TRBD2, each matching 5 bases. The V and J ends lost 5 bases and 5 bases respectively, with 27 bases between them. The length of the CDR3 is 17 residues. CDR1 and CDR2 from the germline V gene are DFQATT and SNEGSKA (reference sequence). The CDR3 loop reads CSADQGEKLFVSETQYF. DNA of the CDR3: TGCAGTGCTGACCAGGGAGAAAAACTGTTTGTGAGTGAGACCCAGTACTTC.

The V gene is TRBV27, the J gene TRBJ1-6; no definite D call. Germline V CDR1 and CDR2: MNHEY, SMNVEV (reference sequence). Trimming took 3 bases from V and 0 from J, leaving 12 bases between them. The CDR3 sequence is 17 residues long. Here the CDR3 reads CASSFLGLSSYNSPLHF. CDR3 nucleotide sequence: TGTGCCAGCAGTTTCCTAGGGCTGAGCTCCTATAATTCACCCCTCCACTTT.

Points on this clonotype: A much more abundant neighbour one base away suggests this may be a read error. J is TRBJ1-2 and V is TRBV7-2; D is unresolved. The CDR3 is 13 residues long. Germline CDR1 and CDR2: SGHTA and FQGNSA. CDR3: CASGFLGIYGYTF. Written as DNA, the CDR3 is TGTGCCAGCGGCTTTCTCGGGATCTATGGCTACACCTTC.

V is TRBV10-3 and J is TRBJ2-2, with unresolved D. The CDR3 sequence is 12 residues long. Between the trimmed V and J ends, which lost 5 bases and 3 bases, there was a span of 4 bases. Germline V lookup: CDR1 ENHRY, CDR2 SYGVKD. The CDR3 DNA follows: TGTGCCATCAGTTCGTACACCGGGGAGCTGTTTTTT. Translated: CAISSYTGELFF.

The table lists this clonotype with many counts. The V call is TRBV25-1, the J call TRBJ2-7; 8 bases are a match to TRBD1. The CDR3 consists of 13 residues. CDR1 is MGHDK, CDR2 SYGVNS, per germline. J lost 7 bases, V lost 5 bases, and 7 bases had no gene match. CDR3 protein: CASSPDRAFEQYF. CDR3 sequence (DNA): TGTGCCAGCAGTCCGGACAGGGCTTTTGAGCAGTACTTC.

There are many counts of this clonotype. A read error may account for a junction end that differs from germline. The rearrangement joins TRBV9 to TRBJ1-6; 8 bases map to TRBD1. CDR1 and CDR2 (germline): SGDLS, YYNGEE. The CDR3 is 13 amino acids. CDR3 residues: CASSVGPRDRFYF. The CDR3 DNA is TGTGCCAGCAGCGTAGGGCCCCGGGACAGGTTCTACTTT.

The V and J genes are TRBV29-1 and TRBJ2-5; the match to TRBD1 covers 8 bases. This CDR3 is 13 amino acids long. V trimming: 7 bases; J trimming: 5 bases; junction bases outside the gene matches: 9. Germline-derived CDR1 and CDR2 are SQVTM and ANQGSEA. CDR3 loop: CSATGGLEETQYF. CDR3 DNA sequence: TGCAGCGCTACAGGGGGGCTGGAGGAGACCCAGTACTTC.

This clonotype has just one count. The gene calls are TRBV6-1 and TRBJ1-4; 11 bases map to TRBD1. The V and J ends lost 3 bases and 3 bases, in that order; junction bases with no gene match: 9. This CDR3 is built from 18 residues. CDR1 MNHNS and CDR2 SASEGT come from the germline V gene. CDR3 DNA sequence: TGTGCCAGCAGTGACGGACAGGGGGCTTATATTGCTAATGAAAAACTGTTTTTT. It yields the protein CASSDGQGAYIANEKLFF.

CDR3 nucleotides: TGTGCCACCGGGAACGGGGCTCAGGGCTACACCTTC. Translation gives CATGNGAQGYTF. The chain combines TRBV15 with TRBJ1-2, with D possibly matching TRBD1 (5 bases). The length of the CDR3 is 12 residues. V was cut by 8 bases and J by 8 bases, with 15 bases left in between. Germline V gene sequence: CDR1 LNHNV, CDR2 YYDKDF (reference sequence).

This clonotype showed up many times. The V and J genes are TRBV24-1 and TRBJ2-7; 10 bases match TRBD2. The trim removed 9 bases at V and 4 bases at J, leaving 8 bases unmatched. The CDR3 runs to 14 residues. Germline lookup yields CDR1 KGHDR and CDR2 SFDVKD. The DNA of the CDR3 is TGTGCCACCTCTCTCGCTAGCGGGAGTTACGAGCAGTACTTC. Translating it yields CATSLASGSYEQYF.

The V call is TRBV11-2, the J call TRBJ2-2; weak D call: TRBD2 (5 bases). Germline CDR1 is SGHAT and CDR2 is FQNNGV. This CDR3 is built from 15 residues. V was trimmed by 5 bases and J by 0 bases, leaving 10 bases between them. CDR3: CASSHGLTNTGELFF. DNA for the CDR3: TGTGCCAGCAGCCACGGACTTACGAACACCGGGGAGCTGTTTTTT.

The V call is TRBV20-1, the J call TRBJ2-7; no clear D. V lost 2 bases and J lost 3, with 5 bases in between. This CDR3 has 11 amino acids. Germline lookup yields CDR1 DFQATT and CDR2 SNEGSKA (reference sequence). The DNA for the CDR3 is TGCAGTGCTAGATTTAGCTACGAGCAGTACTTC. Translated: CSARFSYEQYF.

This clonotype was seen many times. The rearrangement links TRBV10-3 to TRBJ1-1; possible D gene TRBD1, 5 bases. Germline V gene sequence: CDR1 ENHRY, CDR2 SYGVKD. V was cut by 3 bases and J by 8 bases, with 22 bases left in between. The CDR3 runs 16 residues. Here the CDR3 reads CAISDPLTRAAGEAFF. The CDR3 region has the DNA TGTGCCATCAGTGACCCTTTAACCAGGGCCGCCGGCGAAGCTTTCTTT.